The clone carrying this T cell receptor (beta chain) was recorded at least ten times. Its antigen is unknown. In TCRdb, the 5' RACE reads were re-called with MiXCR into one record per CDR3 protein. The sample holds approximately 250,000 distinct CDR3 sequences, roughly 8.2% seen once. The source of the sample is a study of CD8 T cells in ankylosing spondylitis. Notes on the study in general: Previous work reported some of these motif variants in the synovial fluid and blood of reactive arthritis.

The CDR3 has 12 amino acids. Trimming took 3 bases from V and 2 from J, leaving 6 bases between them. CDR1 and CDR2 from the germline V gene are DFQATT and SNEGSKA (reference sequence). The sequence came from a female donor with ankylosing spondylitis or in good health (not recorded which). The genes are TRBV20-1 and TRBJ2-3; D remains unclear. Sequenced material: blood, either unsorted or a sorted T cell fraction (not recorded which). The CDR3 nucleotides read TGCAGTGCTAGCCCGGTCACAGATACGCAGTATTTT. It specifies CSASPVTDTQYF.